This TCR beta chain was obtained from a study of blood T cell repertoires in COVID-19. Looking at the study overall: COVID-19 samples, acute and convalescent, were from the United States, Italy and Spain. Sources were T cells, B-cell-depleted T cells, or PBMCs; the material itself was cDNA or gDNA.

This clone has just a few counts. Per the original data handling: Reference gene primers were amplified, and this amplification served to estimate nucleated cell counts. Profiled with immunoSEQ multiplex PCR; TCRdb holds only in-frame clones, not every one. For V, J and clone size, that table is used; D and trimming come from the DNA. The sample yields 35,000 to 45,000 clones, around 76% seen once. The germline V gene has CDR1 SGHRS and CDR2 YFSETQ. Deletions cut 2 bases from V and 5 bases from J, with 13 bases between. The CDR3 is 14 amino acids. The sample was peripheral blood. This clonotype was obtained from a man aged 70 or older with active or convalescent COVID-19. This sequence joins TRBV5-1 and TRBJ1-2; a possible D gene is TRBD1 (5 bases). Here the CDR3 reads CASSFNLDSYGYTF. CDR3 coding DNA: TGCGCCAGCAGCTTCAACCTAGACAGTTATGGCTACACCTTC.